The 18 T cell receptor beta chains below were found in one sample sequenced in a study of blood T cell repertoires in COVID-19. Profiling relied on immunoSEQ multiplex PCR, and the TCRdb table lists in-frame clones only, not all of them. The table shows about 280,000 clones, with 90% occurring only once. The sample consisted of PBMCs or T cells enriched from blood (not recorded which). These receptors were obtained from a woman aged 18-35 years with acute COVID-19.

The chain combines TRBV7-9 with TRBJ2-3; 7 bases agree with TRBD2. V was pared by 5 bases and J by 0 bases, with 8 bases of the junction left unmatched. This CDR3 is 16 amino acids long. Germline V lookup: CDR1 SEHNR, CDR2 FQNEAQ (reference sequence). CDR3 DNA: TGTGCCAGCAGCGCACCTAGCGGTCCTAGCACAGATACGCAGTATTTT. Amino acid sequence: CASSAPSGPSTDTQYF.

Here the CDR3 DNA reads TGTGCCAGCAGCTCCACTAGCGCCGGAGTCTATGAGCAGTTCTTC. It translates to CASSSTSAGVYEQFF. V usage is TRBV11-2 and J usage is TRBJ2-1; TRBD2 aligns across 7 bases. J gave up 8 bases and V 4 bases, and 11 bases lay outside the gene matches. CDR1 and CDR2 from the germline V gene are SGHAT and FQNNGV. The CDR3 runs 15 residues.

In this sample, this clone turned up once. The chain is built from TRBV6-5 and TRBJ2-7, with 10 bases that match TRBD1. After removal of 7 bases from V and 3 bases from J, the junction contained 6 bases not matched to a gene. Germline CDR1 MNHEY, CDR2 SVGAGI. This CDR3 is 14 amino acids long. The CDR3 region has the DNA TGTGCCAGCACACCGAGGACAGGGGGCTACGAGCAGTACTTC. Encoded protein: CASTPRTGGYEQYF.

The CDR3 sequence: CASDRKQCNEKLFF. The CDR3 DNA sequence: TGTGCCAGCGACCGTAAACAGTGTAATGAAAAACTGTTTTTT. The rearrangement joins TRBV21-1 to TRBJ1-4; the table gives TRBD1 as D, unverified against the DNA. TRBV21-1 is recorded as a pseudogene. The CDR3 sequence is 14 residues long.

The CDR3 reads CASSTPGRGASGSDEQFF. The DNA of the CDR3 is TGTGCCAGCAGCACACCGGGGAGGGGGGCTAGCGGGAGCGATGAGCAGTTCTTC. This sequence joins TRBV7-8 and TRBJ2-1; 10 positions agree with TRBD2. V was clipped by 5 bases and J by 8 bases; unmatched bases: 18. The CDR3 consists of 18 residues. Germline V gene data show CDR1 as SGHVS and CDR2 as FQNEAQ. The full variable domain, rest sourced from reference TRBV7-8 and TRBJ2-1, is GAGVSQSPRYKVAKRGQDVALRCDPISGHVSLFWYQQALGQGPEFLTYFQNEAQLDKSGLPSDRFFAERPEGSVSTLKIQRTQQEDSAVYLCASSTPGRGASGSDEQFFGPGTRLTVL.

The chain employs TRBV19 and TRBJ2-2; TRBD2 aligns across 12 bases. The CDR3 is 14 residues long. CDR1 is LNHDA, CDR2 SQIVND, per germline (reference sequence). Unmatched junction bases numbered 4, after V lost 3 bases and J lost 11 bases. As DNA, the CDR3 is TGTGCCAGTAGTATGCCTAGCGGGAGGGCTGAGCTGTTTTTT. It specifies CASSMPSGRAELFF.

The rearrangement links TRBV28 to TRBJ2-2, with 8 bases aligning to TRBD2. Per the germline V gene, CDR1 is MDHEN and CDR2 is SYDVKM. V lost 3 bases and J lost 0; bases outside the gene matches: 6. The CDR3 is 17 amino acids. CDR3 sequence reads: CASSFEQAGANTGELFF. CDR3 sequence (DNA): TGTGCCAGCAGTTTCGAACAAGCGGGAGCGAACACCGGGGAGCTGTTTTTT.

V gene TRBV29-1 combines with J gene TRBJ1-4; D may be TRBD1 (5 bases). Trimming took 5 bases from V and 0 from J, leaving 13 bases between them. This CDR3 comprises 15 residues. Germline assignment: CDR1 SQVTM and CDR2 ANQGSEA. The CDR3 DNA reads as TGCAGCGTTTCCCACCCGGGGGCAACTAATGAAAAACTGTTTTTT. Translated: CSVSHPGATNEKLFF.

The count of this clone is one. The rearrangement joins TRBV6-6 to TRBJ2-7, with D possibly TRBD1 on 6 matching bases. Looked up from germline, CDR1 is MNHNY and CDR2 is SVGAGI (reference sequence). This CDR3 has 11 residues. The ends were cut back, 5 bases at V and 7 bases at J, with 9 bases in the middle. For the CDR3, the DNA is TGTGCCAGCAGTCCCGACAGGGAGCAGTACTTC. It is translated as CASSPDREQYF.

The CDR3 region has the DNA TGTGCCAGCAGTTACACAGCCTTGAACACTGAAGCTTTCTTT. It encodes CASSYTALNTEAFF. The J gene is TRBJ1-1, the V gene TRBV6-5; no definite D call. Between the trimmed V and J ends, which lost 2 bases and 0 bases, there was a span of 7 bases. The CDR3 totals 14 residues. The germline V gene encodes CDR1 MNHEY and CDR2 SVGAGI.

In this sample, this clone turned up once. The chain employs TRBV2 and TRBJ1-2; D uncertain. The germline V gene has CDR1 SNHLY and CDR2 FYNNEI. The CDR3 runs 13 residues. V was cut by 2 bases and J by 2 bases, with 6 bases left in between. CDR3 loop: CASSEPGNYGYTF. CDR3 nucleotides: TGTGCCAGCAGTGAACCCGGGAACTATGGCTACACCTTC.

The V call is TRBV13, the J call TRBJ1-2; the match to TRBD1 covers 7 bases. The CDR3 sequence is 15 residues long. Losses at the gene ends were 5 bases for V and 6 bases for J; bases not matched to a gene: 12. Germline V CDR1 and CDR2: PRHDT, FYEKMQ (reference sequence). In DNA, the CDR3 is TGTGCCAGCAGCGTAAAACAGGGGCCAGGTGATGGCTACACCTTC. This gives the protein CASSVKQGPGDGYTF.

The chain combines TRBV5-1 with TRBJ2-7; TRBD2 matches at 8 bases. This CDR3 has 13 residues. Germline V gene sequence: CDR1 SGHRS, CDR2 YFSETQ. The junction had 6 bases not matched to a gene; V was cut back by 3 bases and J by 7 bases. The CDR3 nucleotides read TGCGCCAGCAGCTCGGGAGGGCCGAAGGAGCAGTACTTC. Protein sequence: CASSSGGPKEQYF. Filled out from reference TRBV5-1 and TRBJ2-7, the complete variable domain reads KAGVTQTPRYLIKTRGQQVTLSCSPISGHRSVSWYQQTPGQGLQFLFEYFSETQRNKGNFPGRFSGRQFSNSRSEMNVSTLELGDSALYLCASSSGGPKEQYFGPGTRLTVT.

The rearrangement uses TRBV4-2 and TRBJ1-2, with 11 bases lining up with TRBD1. With V trimmed by 1 base and J by 0 bases, 7 bases remained unmatched. This CDR3 contains 18 residues. CDR1 is LGHNA and CDR2 is YNFKEQ in the germline V gene. CDR3 loop: CASSQGRDRGVANYGYTF. CDR3 DNA: TGTGCCAGCAGCCAAGGGCGGGACAGGGGGGTGGCTAACTATGGCTACACCTTC.

The V and J genes are TRBV11-2 and TRBJ2-7, with 7 bases fitting TRBD1. V was clipped by 5 bases and J by 5 bases; unmatched bases: 12. Germline CDR1 is SGHAT and CDR2 is FQNNGV. The CDR3 length is 15 residues. The CDR3 DNA reads as TGTGCCAGCAGCCGAACTCCCGACAGGGCTAACGAGCAGTACTTC. This codes for CASSRTPDRANEQYF.

The gene calls are TRBV4-3 and TRBJ2-1; 9 nucleotides line up with TRBD2. Germline-derived CDR1 and CDR2 are LGHNA and YSLEER. With V trimmed by 1 base and J by 2 bases, 3 bases remained unmatched. The CDR3 contains 16 residues. This chain's CDR3 is CASSQGASGAYNEQFF. The CDR3 nucleotides are TGCGCCAGCAGCCAAGGCGCTAGCGGGGCCTACAATGAGCAGTTCTTC.

The sample holds one count of this clone. The V gene is TRBV27, the J gene TRBJ1-4; maybe TRBD1 (5 bases). The germline V and J ends were trimmed by 6 bases and 3 bases, with 17 bases remaining between them. There are 16 residues in the CDR3. Germline V lookup: CDR1 MNHEY, CDR2 SMNVEV (reference sequence). CDR3 bases: TGTGCCAGCAGCCGACTCCTGGGCAGGGCTAATGAAAAACTGTTTTTT. Translating it yields CASSRLLGRANEKLFF.

The chain has TRBV5-1 and TRBJ1-3, with TRBD1 matching over 7 bases. This CDR3 comprises 18 residues. Looked up from germline, CDR1 is SGHRS and CDR2 is YFSETQ. With 2 bases clipped from V and 0 bases from J, the junction kept 11 bases outside the gene matches. The CDR3: CASSLNTGTAHSGNTIYF. The CDR3 bases are TGCGCCAGCAGCTTAAACACAGGGACAGCCCACTCTGGAAACACCATATATTTT.